This TCR beta chain was obtained from a study of blood T cell repertoires in COVID-19. Study-wide context: T cells, B-cell-depleted T cells, or PBMCs supplied cDNA or gDNA.

Participant-reported clinical history was the basis for cohort assignment. Cohort 3 donors counted as recovered after two negative PCRs, clearance, or resolved symptoms. Per the original data handling: Reference gene primers were amplified, and this amplification served to estimate nucleated cell counts. Sequencing used immunoSEQ multiplex PCR; TCRdb keeps in-frame clones, though not all of them. The D gene and trimming were derived from the DNA, and the V and J assignments and clone size from that table. The sample lists about 370,000 clones, 75% to 90% seen once, with over 0.95% in the top ten. CDR3 size: 17 residues. Looked up from germline, CDR1 is SGHNT and CDR2 is YYREEE (reference sequence). Trimming removed 1 base at V and 2 bases at J, with 18 bases between.

The rearrangement uses TRBV5-4 and TRBJ1-2, with a weak D call TRBD1 (6 bases). This TCR was recovered from a man younger than 30 who had recovered from COVID-19. The sample consisted of PBMCs or T cells enriched from blood (not recorded which). The CDR3 here is CASSLYRGQNSNYGYTF. The CDR3 region has the DNA TGTGCCAGCAGCTTGTATAGAGGACAGAACTCGAACTATGGCTACACCTTC.